One and the same sample provided the 4 T cell receptor beta chains below, sequenced in a study of T cell responses to AZD1222 COVID-19 vaccine (dated by TCRdb to about 2021). Explained via the paper, the time point label denotes: baseline before first vaccination. The library relied on the immunoSEQ multiplex PCR assay. Not all clones reach the TCRdb copy of this immuneACCESS table, which keeps in-frame sequences only. Checked studies attribute under half of the gap to unresolved V genes and leave the rest unexplained. The sample data list approximately 130,000 clones, and about 94% of these were observed just once. Roughly 1% of the sample lies in the top ten. The specimen comprised peripheral blood, sampled on day 0 of AZD1222 vaccination. The origin of the receptors is an adult in good health.

This chain links TRBV2 with TRBJ1-2, with TRBD1 identical over 8 bases. CDR1 and CDR2 from the germline V gene are SNHLY and FYNNEI. J gave up 7 bases and V 4 bases, and 11 bases lay outside the gene matches. The CDR3 consists of 15 residues. CDR3 DNA sequence: TGTGCCAGCAGTGTAATGGCCAGGGGGCAATCTGGCTACACCTTC. It translates to CASSVMARGQSGYTF.

The chain carries TRBV11-2 and TRBJ1-2, with TRBD1 as a possible D gene (5 bases). The ends were cut back, 2 bases at V and 0 bases at J, with 7 bases in the middle. The CDR3 is 14 amino acids. The V gene's germline CDR1 is SGHAT and CDR2 FQNNGV. The CDR3 is CASSLSGPNYGYTF. The CDR3 bases are TGTGCCAGCAGCTTATCGGGGCCTAACTATGGCTACACCTTC.

V usage is TRBV12-3 or TRBV12-4 and J usage is TRBJ1-1; D is perhaps TRBD1 (5 bases). The CDR3 contains 13 residues. V shed 0 bases and J shed 10 bases, with 12 bases lying between them. CDR3 amino acids: CASSLAFRVGAFF. DNA for the CDR3: TGTGCCAGCAGTTTAGCTTTCAGGGTGGGAGCTTTCTTT.

The sample holds a few counts of this clone. The CDR3 coding sequence is TGCGCCAGCATCGGCCAGGGGAACTTTCGCTATCCCTACGAGCAGTACTTC. Encoded protein: CASIGQGNFRYPYEQYF. The rearrangement uses TRBV10-1 and TRBJ2-7, with TRBD1 as a possible D gene (6 bases). The CDR3 sequence is 17 residues long. V lost 7 bases and J 2 bases, leaving 24 bases between the germline ends. Germline V gives CDR1 WNHNN, CDR2 SYGVQD (reference sequence).